These 20 T cell receptor beta chains came from one sample sequenced in a study of PD-1 blockade in mismatch repair-deficient tumors. Profiled with immunoSEQ multiplex PCR; TCRdb holds only in-frame clones, not every one. The data show about 21,000 clones, 70% to 90% seen once. This sample comprised peripheral blood, obtained 2 weeks after starting pembrolizumab. Receptor source: an adult with mismatch repair-deficient cancer.

The rearrangement links TRBV7-2 to TRBJ1-2; the D gene is possibly TRBD1 (5 bases). V was shortened by 5 bases and J by 1 base, with 11 bases between the two germline ends. CDR1 and CDR2 from the germline V gene are SGHTA and FQGNSA. The length of the CDR3 is 14 residues. In nucleotides, the CDR3 is TGTGCCAGCAGCCTACTTAGGGGTAACTATGGCTACACCTTC. Protein sequence: CASSLLRGNYGYTF.

The gene calls are TRBV14 and TRBJ2-3, with 14 bases identical to TRBD2. The V gene end was trimmed by 4 bases and the J gene end by 0 bases; junction bases not matched to a gene: 0. The CDR3 consists of 16 residues. The germline V gene encodes CDR1 SGHDN and CDR2 FVKESK. The CDR3 sequence is CASSRLAGGSTDTQYF. DNA for the CDR3: TGTGCCAGCAGCCGACTAGCGGGAGGGAGCACAGATACGCAGTATTTT.

The chain joins TRBV13 to TRBJ2-3; tentatively, D is TRBD1 (5 bases). Germline V gene lookup returns CDR1 PRHDT and CDR2 FYEKMQ (reference sequence). CDR3 length: 12 amino acids. V was clipped by 1 base and J by 11 bases, with 10 bases between them. This CDR3 reads CASSLADKQQYF. The CDR3, as DNA: TGTGCCAGCAGCTTAGCGGACAAACAGCAGTATTTT.

This clone has only a few counts. V is TRBV27 and J is TRBJ2-7; 8 bases align to TRBD1. V lost 8 bases and J lost 0; bases outside the gene matches: 3. CDR1 is MNHEY and CDR2 is SMNVEV in the germline V gene (reference sequence). The CDR3 length is 13 residues. The chain's CDR3 is CASAGQDSYEQYF. The CDR3, as DNA: TGTGCCAGCGCGGGACAGGACTCCTACGAGCAGTACTTC.

V gene TRBV7-9 combines with J gene TRBJ2-6; 10 bases line up with TRBD1. Per the germline V gene, CDR1 is SEHNR and CDR2 is FQNEAQ (reference sequence). The V gene end was trimmed by 3 bases and the J gene end by 0 bases; junction bases not matched to a gene: 8. The CDR3 is 19 residues long. The CDR3 DNA reads TGTGCCAGCAGCTTTTCAATGACAGGGGGCACCTCTGGGGCCAACGTCCTGACTTTC. Protein product: CASSFSMTGGTSGANVLTF.

This clone was found a few times. This chain links TRBV5-4 with TRBJ2-2, with no clear D. The CDR3 runs 13 residues. V was cut by 7 bases and J by 6 bases, with 13 bases left in between. Germline lookup yields CDR1 SGHNT and CDR2 YYREEE (reference sequence). In DNA form, the CDR3 reads TGTGCCAGCCGAACTCAAGCACCCGGGGAGCTGTTTTTT. It yields the protein CASRTQAPGELFF. The variable domain in full, with the rest retrieved from reference TRBV5-4 and TRBJ2-2, is ETGVTQSPTHLIKTRGQQVTLRCSSQSGHNTVSWYQQALGQGPQFIFQYYREEENGRGNFPPRFSGLQFPNYSSELNVNALELDDSALYLCASRTQAPGELFFGEGSRLTVL.

The genes are TRBV4-3 and TRBJ2-3; D is tentatively TRBD1 or TRBD2 (6 bases each). V lost 0 bases, J lost 2 bases, and 18 bases lay in between. There are 18 residues in the CDR3. From germline, CDR1 is LGHNA and CDR2 YSLEER. Written as DNA, the CDR3 is TGCGCCAGCAGCCAAGATGAGGCATTGGGGGGCATCACAGATACGCAGTATTTT. It is translated as CASSQDEALGGITDTQYF.

V gene TRBV5-1 combines with J gene TRBJ2-5; D may be TRBD2 (6 bases). Deletions cut 0 bases from V and 5 bases from J, with 14 bases between. This CDR3 contains 15 residues. Germline assignment: CDR1 SGHRS and CDR2 YFSETQ. The CDR3 DNA reads TGCGCCAGCAGCTTGGCCGAAGGGGAGGCCGAGACCCAGTACTTC. It codes for CASSLAEGEAETQYF.

The chain combines TRBV11-3 with TRBJ2-5; D unresolved. The V gene lost 6 bases and the J gene lost 4 bases, with 12 bases spanning the gap. Germline V CDR1 and CDR2: SGHNT, YENEEA. This CDR3 is built from 13 residues. CDR3 protein: CASSSLEAETQYF. The CDR3 coding sequence is TGTGCCAGCAGTTCTCTAGAGGCAGAGACCCAGTACTTC.

V is TRBV4-3 and J is TRBJ2-7; D is possibly TRBD2 (6 bases). V lost 0 bases and J 7 bases, leaving 10 bases between the germline ends. Per the germline V gene, CDR1 is LGHNA and CDR2 is YSLEER. This CDR3 contains 13 residues. The CDR3 reads CASSQDEGREQYF. The CDR3 nucleotides read TGCGCCAGCAGCCAAGATGAGGGGAGGGAGCAGTACTTC.

The chain is built from TRBV28 and TRBJ2-5, with D hard to call. V dropped 3 bases and J dropped 6 bases, with 17 bases sitting between them. This CDR3 is built from 15 residues. CDR1 and CDR2 from the germline V gene are MDHEN and SYDVKM. The DNA of the CDR3 is TGTGCCAGCAGTTTTATGACCGCAGGCCACAAGACCCAGTACTTC. It encodes CASSFMTAGHKTQYF.

The chain recombines TRBV4-1 with TRBJ2-2, with 12 nucleotides matching TRBD2. The CDR3 covers 17 residues. The V gene's germline CDR1 is MGHRA and CDR2 YSYEKL. V lost 2 bases, J lost 7 bases, and 8 bases stayed unmatched. In nucleotides, the CDR3 is TGCGCCAGCAGCCAACCGTCTAGCGGGAGGGCCGGCGGGGAGCTGTTTTTT. Residues: CASSQPSSGRAGGELFF.

The chain links TRBV7-2 to TRBJ2-1, with D perhaps matching TRBD1 or TRBD2 (5 bases each). The CDR3 has 16 residues. Germline CDR1 reads SGHTA; CDR2 reads FQGNSA. Trimming stripped 5 bases from V and 2 bases from J, with 16 bases between. The CDR3 protein is CASSAAASRAYNEQFF. The CDR3 DNA sequence: TGTGCCAGCAGCGCGGCTGCTAGCAGGGCCTACAATGAGCAGTTCTTC.

The CDR3 nucleotides are TGCGCCAGCCGTACCGGACAGGGTGACTATGGCTACACCTTC. Amino acids: CASRTGQGDYGYTF. The V gene is TRBV5-1, the J gene TRBJ1-2; 8 bases match TRBD1. The ends lost 7 bases at V and 3 bases at J; junction bases unmatched: 8. Germline V gene sequence: CDR1 SGHRS, CDR2 YFSETQ. This CDR3 has 14 residues.

The chain links TRBV13 to TRBJ2-1, with 7 bases matching TRBD2. Per germline, CDR1 PRHDT and CDR2 FYEKMQ (reference sequence). There are 15 residues in the CDR3. Trimming at V came to 4 bases and at J to 1 base, leaving 4 bases not matched to a gene. CDR3 loop: CASSSSGESYNEQFF. The DNA of the CDR3 is TGTGCCAGCAGCTCAAGCGGGGAGTCCTACAATGAGCAGTTCTTC.

CDR3 amino acids: CASSRIAGSEQYF. CDR3 nucleotide sequence: TGTGCCAGCAGCCGAATAGCGGGGAGCGAGCAGTACTTC. The chain couples TRBV25-1 to TRBJ2-7, with 8 bases identical to TRBD2. V dropped 6 bases and J dropped 6; count of bases not matched to a gene: 7. From germline, CDR1 is MGHDK and CDR2 SYGVNS. The CDR3 runs to 13 residues.

The V call is TRBV18, the J call TRBJ2-5, with 7 bases fitting TRBD2. Germline values: CDR1 KGHSH, CDR2 LQKENI. The CDR3 is 14 residues long. J was trimmed by 3 bases and V by 5 bases; bases with no gene match: 6. The CDR3 DNA is TGTGCCAGCTCATCCCTTGCGGGAGAAGAGACCCAGTACTTC. As protein: CASSSLAGEETQYF. Complete variable domain (other parts from reference TRBV18 and TRBJ2-5): NAGVMQNPRHLVRRRGQEARLRCSPMKGHSHVYWYRQLPEEGLKFMVYLQKENIIDESGMPKERFSAEFPKEGPSILRIQQVVRGDSAAYFCASSSLAGEETQYFGPGTRLLVL.

This clone was picked up a small number of times. The rearrangement joins TRBV28 to TRBJ2-7, with D unclear. Germline loops: CDR1 MDHEN, CDR2 SYDVKM. V gave up 4 bases and J gave up 2 bases, with 6 bases separating them. The CDR3 contains 12 residues. The chain's CDR3 is CASSYPPYEQYF. The CDR3 coding sequence is TGTGCCAGCAGTTACCCACCCTACGAGCAGTACTTC.

The chain links TRBV4-3 to TRBJ2-1; the D gene is possibly TRBD2 (6 bases). V was trimmed by 0 bases and J by 8 bases, leaving 14 bases between them. This CDR3 is built from 15 residues. Germline V gives CDR1 LGHNA, CDR2 YSLEER. The CDR3 bases are TGCGCCAGCAGCCAAGATCGTTCTAGCGATGATGAGCAGTTCTTC. It specifies CASSQDRSSDDEQFF.

This clone was detected once. The chain recombines TRBV7-9 with TRBJ2-6; D ambiguous. Germline CDR1 reads SEHNR; CDR2 reads FQNEAQ (reference sequence). Between the trimmed V and J ends, which lost 1 base and 3 bases, there was a span of 4 bases. The CDR3 loop spans 14 amino acids. CDR3 sequence reads: CASSLGIGANVLTF. The CDR3 nucleotides read TGTGCCAGCAGCTTAGGGATTGGGGCCAACGTCCTGACTTTC. Full variable domain (remainder filled in from reference TRBV7-9 and TRBJ2-6): DTGVSQNPRHKITKRGQNVTFRCDPISEHNRLYWYRQTLGQGPEFLTYFQNEAQLEKSRLLSDRFSAERPKGSFSTLEIQRTEQGDSAMYLCASSLGIGANVLTFGAGSRLTVL.